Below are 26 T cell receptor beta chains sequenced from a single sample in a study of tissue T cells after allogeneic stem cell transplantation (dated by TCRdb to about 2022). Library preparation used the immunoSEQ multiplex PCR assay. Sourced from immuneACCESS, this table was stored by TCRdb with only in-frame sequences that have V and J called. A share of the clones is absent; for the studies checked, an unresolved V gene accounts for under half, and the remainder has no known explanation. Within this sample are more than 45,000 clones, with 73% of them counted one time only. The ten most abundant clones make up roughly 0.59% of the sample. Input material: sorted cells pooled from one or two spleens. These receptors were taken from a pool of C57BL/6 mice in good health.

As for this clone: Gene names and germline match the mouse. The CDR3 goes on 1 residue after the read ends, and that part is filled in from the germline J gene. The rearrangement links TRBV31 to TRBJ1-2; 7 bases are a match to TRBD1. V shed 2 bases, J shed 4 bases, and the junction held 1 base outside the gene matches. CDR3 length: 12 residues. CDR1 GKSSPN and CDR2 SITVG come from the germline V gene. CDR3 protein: CAWSWDSSDYTF. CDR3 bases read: TGTGCCTGGAGTTGGGACAGCTCCGACTACACC.

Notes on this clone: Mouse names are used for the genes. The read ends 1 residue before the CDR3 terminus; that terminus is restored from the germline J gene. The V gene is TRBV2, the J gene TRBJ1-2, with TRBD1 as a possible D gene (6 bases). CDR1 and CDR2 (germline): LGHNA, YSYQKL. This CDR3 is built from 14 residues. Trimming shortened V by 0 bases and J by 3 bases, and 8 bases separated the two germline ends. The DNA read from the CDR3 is TGTGCCAGCAGCCAAGATAGGACAGACTCCGACTACACC. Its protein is CASSQDRTDSDYT. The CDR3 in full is CASSQDRTDSDYTF.

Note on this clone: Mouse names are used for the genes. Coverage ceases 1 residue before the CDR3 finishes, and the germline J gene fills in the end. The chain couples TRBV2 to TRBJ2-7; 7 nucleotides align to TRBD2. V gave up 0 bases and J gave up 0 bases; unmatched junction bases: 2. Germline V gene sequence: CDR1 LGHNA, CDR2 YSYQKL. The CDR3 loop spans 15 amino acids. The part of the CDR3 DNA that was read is TGTGCCAGCAGCCAAGACCTGGGGGTCTCCTATGAACAGTAC. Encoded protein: CASSQDLGVSYEQY. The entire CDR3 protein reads CASSQDLGVSYEQYF.

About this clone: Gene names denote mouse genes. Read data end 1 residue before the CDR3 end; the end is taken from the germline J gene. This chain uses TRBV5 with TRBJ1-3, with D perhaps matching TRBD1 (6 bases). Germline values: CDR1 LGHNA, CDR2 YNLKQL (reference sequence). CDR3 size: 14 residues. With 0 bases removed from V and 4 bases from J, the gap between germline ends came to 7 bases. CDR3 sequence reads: CASSQDGQGNTLYF. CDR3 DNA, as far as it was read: TGTGCCAGCAGCCAAGACGGACAGGGAAATACGCTCTAT.

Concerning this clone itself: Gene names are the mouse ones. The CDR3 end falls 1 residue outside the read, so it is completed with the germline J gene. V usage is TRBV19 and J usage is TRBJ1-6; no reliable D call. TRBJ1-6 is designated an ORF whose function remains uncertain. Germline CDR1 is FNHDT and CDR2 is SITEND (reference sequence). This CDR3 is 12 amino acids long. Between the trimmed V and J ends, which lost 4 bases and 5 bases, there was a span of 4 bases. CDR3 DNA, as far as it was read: TGTGCCAGCAGTCCTAATAATTCGCCCCTCTAC. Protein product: CASSPNNSPLY. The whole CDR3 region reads CASSPNNSPLYF.

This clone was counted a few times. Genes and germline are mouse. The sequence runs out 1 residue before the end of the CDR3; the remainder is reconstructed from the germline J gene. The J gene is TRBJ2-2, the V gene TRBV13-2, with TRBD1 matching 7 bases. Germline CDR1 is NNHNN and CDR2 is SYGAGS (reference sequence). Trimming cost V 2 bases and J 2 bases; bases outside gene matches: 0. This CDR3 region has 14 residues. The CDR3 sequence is CASGETGNTGQLYF. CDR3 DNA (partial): TGTGCCAGCGGTGAGACAGGGAACACCGGGCAGCTCTAC.

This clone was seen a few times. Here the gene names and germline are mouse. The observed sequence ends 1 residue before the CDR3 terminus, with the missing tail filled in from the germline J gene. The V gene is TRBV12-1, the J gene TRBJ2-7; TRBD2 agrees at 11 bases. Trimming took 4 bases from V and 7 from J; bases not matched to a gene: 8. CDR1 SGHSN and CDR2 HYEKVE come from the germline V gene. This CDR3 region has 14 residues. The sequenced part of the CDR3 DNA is TGTGCCAGCTCCCGGACTGGGGGGTCGAGGGAACAGTAC. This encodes CASSRTGGSREQY. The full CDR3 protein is CASSRTGGSREQYF.

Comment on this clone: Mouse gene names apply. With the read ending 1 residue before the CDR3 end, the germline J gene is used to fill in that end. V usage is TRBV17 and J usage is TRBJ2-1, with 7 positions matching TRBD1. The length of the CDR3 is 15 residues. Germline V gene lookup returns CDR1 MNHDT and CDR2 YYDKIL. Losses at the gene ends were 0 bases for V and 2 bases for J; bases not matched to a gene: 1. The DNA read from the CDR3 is TGTGCTAGCAGTAGAGACGGGACAGACTATGCTGAGCAGTTC. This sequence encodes CASSRDGTDYAEQF. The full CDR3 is CASSRDGTDYAEQFF. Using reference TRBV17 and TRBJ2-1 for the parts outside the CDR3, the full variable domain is DTTVKQNPRYKLARVGKPVNLICSQTMNHDTMYWYQKKPNQAPKLLLFYYDKILNREADTFEKFQSSRPNNSFCSLYIGSAGLEYSAMYLCASSRDGTDYAEQFFGPGTRLTVL.

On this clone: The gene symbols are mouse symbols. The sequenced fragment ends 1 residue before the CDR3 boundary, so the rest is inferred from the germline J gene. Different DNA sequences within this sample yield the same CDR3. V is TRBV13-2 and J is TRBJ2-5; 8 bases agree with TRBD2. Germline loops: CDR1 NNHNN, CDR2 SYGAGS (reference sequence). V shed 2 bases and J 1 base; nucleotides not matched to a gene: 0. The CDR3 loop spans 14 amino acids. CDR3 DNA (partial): TGTGCCAGCGGTGACTGGGGGGACCAAGACACCCAGTAC. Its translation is CASGDWGDQDTQY. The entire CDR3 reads CASGDWGDQDTQYF.

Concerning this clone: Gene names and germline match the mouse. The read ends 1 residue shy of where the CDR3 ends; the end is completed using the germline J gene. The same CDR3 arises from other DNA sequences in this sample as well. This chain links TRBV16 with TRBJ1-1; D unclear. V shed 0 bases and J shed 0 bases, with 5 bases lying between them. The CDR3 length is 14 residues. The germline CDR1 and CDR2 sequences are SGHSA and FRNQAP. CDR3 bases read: TGTGCAAGCAGCTTAGAAGGTGCAAACACAGAAGTCTTC. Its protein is CASSLEGANTEVF. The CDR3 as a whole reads CASSLEGANTEVFF.

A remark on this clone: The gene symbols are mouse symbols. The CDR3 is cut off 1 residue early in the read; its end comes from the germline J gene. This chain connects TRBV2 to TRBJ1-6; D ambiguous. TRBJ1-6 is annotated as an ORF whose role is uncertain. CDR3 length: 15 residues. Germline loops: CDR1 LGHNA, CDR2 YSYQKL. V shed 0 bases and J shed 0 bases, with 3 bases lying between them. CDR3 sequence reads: CASSQDHSYNSPLYF. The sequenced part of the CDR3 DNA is TGTGCCAGCAGCCAAGACCATTCCTATAATTCGCCCCTCTAC.

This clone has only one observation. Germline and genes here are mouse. The chain's CDR3 is CASSLGGDTGQLYF. Partial CDR3 DNA: TGTGCCAGCAGTTTAGGGGGAGACACCGGGCAGCTCTAC. The chain combines TRBV14 with TRBJ2-2; a possible D gene is TRBD1 (6 bases). The read halts 1 residue ahead of the CDR3 end, with the missing end drawn from the germline J gene. The germline gives CDR1 SGHDT, CDR2 FRDEAV. This CDR3 is 14 amino acids long. V lost 2 bases to trimming and J lost 3 bases, with 8 bases between them.

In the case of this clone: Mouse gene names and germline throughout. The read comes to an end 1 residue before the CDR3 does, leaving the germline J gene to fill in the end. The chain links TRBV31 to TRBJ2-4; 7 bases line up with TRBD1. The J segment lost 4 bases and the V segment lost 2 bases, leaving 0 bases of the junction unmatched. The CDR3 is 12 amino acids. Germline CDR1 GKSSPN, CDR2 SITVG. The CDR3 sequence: CAWSGTENTLYF. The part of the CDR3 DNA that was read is TGTGCCTGGAGTGGGACAGAAAACACCTTGTAC.

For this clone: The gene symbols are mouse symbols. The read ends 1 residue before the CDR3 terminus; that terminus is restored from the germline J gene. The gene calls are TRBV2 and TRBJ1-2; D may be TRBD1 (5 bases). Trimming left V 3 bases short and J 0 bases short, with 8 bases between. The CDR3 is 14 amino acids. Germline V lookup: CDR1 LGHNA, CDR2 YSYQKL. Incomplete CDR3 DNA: TGTGCCAGCAGCCAGCAGGGAGCAAACTCCGACTACACC. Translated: CASSQQGANSDYT. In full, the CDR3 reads CASSQQGANSDYTF.

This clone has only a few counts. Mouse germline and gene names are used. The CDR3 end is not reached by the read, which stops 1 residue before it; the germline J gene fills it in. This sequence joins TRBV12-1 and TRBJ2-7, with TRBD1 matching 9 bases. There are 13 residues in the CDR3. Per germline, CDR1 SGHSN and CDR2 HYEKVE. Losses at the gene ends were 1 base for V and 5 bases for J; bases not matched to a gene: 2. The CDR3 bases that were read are TGTGCCAGCTCTCTTGGGACAGGGAATGAACAGTAC. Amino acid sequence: CASSLGTGNEQY. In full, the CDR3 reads CASSLGTGNEQYF.

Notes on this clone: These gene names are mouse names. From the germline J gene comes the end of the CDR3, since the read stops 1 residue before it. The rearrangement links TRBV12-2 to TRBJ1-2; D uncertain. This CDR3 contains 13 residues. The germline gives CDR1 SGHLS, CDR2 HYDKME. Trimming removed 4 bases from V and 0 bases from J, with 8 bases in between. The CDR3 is CASSYRSNSDYTF. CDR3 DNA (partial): TGTGCCAGCTCCTACAGATCAAACTCCGACTACACC. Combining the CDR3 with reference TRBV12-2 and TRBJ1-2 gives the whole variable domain NSGVVQSPRYIIKGKGERSILKCIPISGHLSVAWYQQTQGQELKFFIQHYDKMERDKGNLPSRFSVQQFDDYHSEMNMSALELEDSAVYFCASSYRSNSDYTFGSGTRLLVI.

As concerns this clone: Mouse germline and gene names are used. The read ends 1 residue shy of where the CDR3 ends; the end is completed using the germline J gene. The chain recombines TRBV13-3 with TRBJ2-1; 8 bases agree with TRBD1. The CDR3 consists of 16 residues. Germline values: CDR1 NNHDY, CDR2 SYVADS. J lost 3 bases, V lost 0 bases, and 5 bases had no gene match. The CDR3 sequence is CASSDGTGPSYAEQFF. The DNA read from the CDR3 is TGTGCCAGCAGTGATGGGACAGGGCCTTCCTATGCTGAGCAGTTC.

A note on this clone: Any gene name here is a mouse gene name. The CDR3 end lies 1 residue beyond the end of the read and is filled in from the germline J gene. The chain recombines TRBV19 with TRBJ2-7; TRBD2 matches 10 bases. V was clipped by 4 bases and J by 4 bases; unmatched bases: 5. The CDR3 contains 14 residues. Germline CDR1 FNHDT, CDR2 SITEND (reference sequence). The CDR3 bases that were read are TGTGCCAGCAGTCCAGGGACTGGGGTGTATGAACAGTAC. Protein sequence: CASSPGTGVYEQY. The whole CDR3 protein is CASSPGTGVYEQYF. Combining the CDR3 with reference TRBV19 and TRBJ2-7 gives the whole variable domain GGIITQTPKFLIGQEGQKLTLKCQQNFNHDTMYWYRQDSGKGLRLIYYSITENDLQKGDLSEGYDASREKKSSFSLTVTSAQKNEMAVFLCASSPGTGVYEQYFGPGTRLTVL.

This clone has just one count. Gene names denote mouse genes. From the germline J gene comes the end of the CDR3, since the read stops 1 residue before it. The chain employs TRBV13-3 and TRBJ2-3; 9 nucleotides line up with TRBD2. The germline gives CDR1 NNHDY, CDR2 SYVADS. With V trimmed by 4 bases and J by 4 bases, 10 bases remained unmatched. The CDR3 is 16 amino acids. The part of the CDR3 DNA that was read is TGTGCCAGCAGTCGGGACTGGGATACGGATACAGAAACGCTGTAT. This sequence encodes CASSRDWDTDTETLY. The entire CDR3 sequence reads CASSRDWDTDTETLYF.

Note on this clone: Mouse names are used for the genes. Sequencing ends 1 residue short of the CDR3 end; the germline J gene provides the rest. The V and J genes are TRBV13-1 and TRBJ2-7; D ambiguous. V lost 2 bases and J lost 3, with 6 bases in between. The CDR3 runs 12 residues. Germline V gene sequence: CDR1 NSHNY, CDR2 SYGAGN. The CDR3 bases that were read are TGTGCCAGCAGTGACACGGTCTATGAACAGTAC. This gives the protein CASSDTVYEQY. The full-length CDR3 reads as CASSDTVYEQYF.

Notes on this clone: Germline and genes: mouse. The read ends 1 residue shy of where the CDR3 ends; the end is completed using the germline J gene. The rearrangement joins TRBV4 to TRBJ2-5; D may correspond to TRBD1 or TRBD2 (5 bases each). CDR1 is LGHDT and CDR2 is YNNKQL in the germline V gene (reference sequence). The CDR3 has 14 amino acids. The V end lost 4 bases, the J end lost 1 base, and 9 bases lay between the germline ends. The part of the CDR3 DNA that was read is TGTGCCAGCAGCTTTCCGGGACACCAAGACACCCAGTAC. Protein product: CASSFPGHQDTQY. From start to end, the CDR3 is CASSFPGHQDTQYF.

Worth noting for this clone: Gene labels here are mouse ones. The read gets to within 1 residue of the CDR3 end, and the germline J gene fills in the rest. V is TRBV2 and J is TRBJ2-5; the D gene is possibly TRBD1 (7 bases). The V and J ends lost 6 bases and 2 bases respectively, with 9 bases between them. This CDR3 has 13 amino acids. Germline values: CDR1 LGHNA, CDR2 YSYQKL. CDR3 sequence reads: CASRRGRQDTQYF. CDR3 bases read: TGTGCCAGCAGAAGGGGGCGCCAAGACACCCAGTAC.

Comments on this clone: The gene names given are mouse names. CDR3 DNA (partial): TGCACCTGCAGTGGCCGCCCCCAAGACACCCAGTAC. Translated: CTCSGRPQDTQY. The complete CDR3 reads CTCSGRPQDTQYF. The rearrangement links TRBV1 to TRBJ2-5; no clear D. Read data end 1 residue before the CDR3 end; the end is taken from the germline J gene. V was clipped by 4 bases and J by 2 bases, with 7 bases between them. The CDR3 consists of 13 residues. The V gene's germline CDR1 is NSQYPW and CDR2 LRSPGD (reference sequence).

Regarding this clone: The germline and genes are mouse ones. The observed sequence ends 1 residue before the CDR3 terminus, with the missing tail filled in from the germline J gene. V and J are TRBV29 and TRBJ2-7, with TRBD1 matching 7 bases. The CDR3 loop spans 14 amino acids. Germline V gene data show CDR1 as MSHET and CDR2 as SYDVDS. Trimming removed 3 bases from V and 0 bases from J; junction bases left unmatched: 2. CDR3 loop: CASSFQGVSYEQYF. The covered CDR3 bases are TGTGCTAGCAGTTTCCAGGGGGTCTCCTATGAACAGTAC.

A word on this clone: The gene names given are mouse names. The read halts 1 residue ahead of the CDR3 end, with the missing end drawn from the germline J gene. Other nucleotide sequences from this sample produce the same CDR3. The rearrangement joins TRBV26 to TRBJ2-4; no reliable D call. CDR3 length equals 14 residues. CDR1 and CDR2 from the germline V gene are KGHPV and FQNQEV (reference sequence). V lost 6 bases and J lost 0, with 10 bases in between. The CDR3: CASSPTSSQNTLYF. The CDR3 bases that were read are TGTGCCAGCAGCCCGACATCTAGTCAAAACACCTTGTAC. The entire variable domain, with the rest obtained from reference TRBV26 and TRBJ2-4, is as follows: NSKVIQTPRYLVKGQGQKAKMRCIPEKGHPVVFWYQQNKNNEFKFLINFQNQEVLQQIDMTEKRFSAECPSNSPCSLEIQSSEAGDSALYLCASSPTSSQNTLYFGAGTRLSVL.

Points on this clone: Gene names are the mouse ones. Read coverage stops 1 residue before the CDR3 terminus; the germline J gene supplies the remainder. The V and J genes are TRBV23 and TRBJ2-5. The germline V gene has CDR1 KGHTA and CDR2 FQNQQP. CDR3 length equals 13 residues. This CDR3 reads CSSTPGRQDTQYF. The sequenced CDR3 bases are TGCTCCAGCACCCCGGGCCGGCAAGACACCCAGTAC.